The 24 T cell receptor beta chains reported below all come from one sample, sequenced in a study of cytomegalovirus exposure and HLA in healthy donors. PCR was performed using 60 Vbeta and 13 Jbeta primers. Sequenced by immunoSEQ multiplex PCR; TCRdb stores in-frame clones only, minus some. The data contain over 85,000 clones, 6.5% to 8% of them singletons. Material for sequencing was PBMCs. These receptors all stem from a man aged 50-60 years in good health and CMV-seronegative.

This clone has a handful of counts. This sequence joins TRBV6-5 and TRBJ2-5; TRBD2 aligns across 8 bases. The CDR3 covers 15 residues. The germline CDR1 and CDR2 sequences are MNHEY and SVGAGI. V trimming: 6 bases; J trimming: 5 bases; junction bases outside the gene matches: 11. CDR3 amino acids: CASRSNGGAFETQYF. The CDR3 DNA is TGTGCCAGCAGGAGTAACGGGGGGGCGTTTGAGACCCAGTACTTC.

This clone appeared a few times. This chain's CDR3 is CASSYFRQANTEAFF. The CDR3 DNA reads as TGTGCCAGCAGTTACTTCAGACAGGCTAACACTGAAGCTTTCTTT. This sequence joins TRBV6-5 and TRBJ1-1; TRBD1 might be the D (6 bases). Germline assignment: CDR1 MNHEY and CDR2 SVGAGI. Trimming took 1 base from V and 2 from J, leaving 11 bases between them. The length of the CDR3 is 15 residues.

The chain carries TRBV10-3 and TRBJ2-7; 9 bases agree with TRBD1. Trimming at V came to 8 bases and at J to 3 bases, leaving 8 bases not matched to a gene. The CDR3 spans 14 residues. Germline assignment: CDR1 ENHRY and CDR2 SYGVKD. The chain's CDR3 is CAIGFGTGIYEQYF. CDR3 nucleotide sequence: TGTGCCATCGGATTTGGGACAGGGATCTACGAGCAGTACTTC.

This clone was observed a handful of times. The chain joins TRBV6-5 to TRBJ2-7; D unresolved. The CDR3 consists of 15 residues. Trimming pared 0 bases from V and 1 base from J, leaving 10 bases between. The germline gives CDR1 MNHEY, CDR2 SVGAGI. In DNA, the CDR3 is TGTGCCAGCAGTTACTCGAAGTGGCCTTCCTACGAGCAGTACTTC. Its translation is CASSYSKWPSYEQYF.

CDR3 in DNA: TGCGCCAGCAGCGTAGGGGGCCCAGAGGGTGGCTACACCTTC. As protein: CASSVGGPEGGYTF. The chain is built from TRBV5-1 and TRBJ1-2, with 7 bases identical to TRBD1. The ends lost 4 bases at V and 7 bases at J; junction bases unmatched: 10. Per germline, CDR1 SGHRS and CDR2 YFSETQ. The CDR3 extends over 14 amino acids.

This clone has more than one count but fewer than ten. At one boundary the junction diverges from the germline segment, which might be a read error. V is TRBV7-7 and J is TRBJ2-5; D perhaps matches TRBD2 (5 bases). Per germline, CDR1 SSHAT and CDR2 FNYEAQ (reference sequence). The CDR3 totals 13 residues. Here the CDR3 reads CASSLGGQETQYF. DNA for the CDR3: TGTGCTAGCAGCTTAGGCGGGCAAGAGACCCAGTACTTC.

The V and J genes are TRBV19 and TRBJ1-1, with D possibly being TRBD1 (5 bases). This CDR3 contains 15 residues. V was cut by 6 bases and J by 3 bases, with 17 bases left in between. Germline CDR1 is LNHDA and CDR2 is SQIVND (reference sequence). The CDR3 loop is CASRLRDAGDTEAFF. CDR3 in DNA: TGTGCCAGTAGGCTCCGGGACGCGGGGGACACTGAAGCTTTCTTT.

J is TRBJ2-5 and V is TRBV6-1, with a possible D match to TRBD1 (5 bases). This CDR3 is 13 amino acids long. Germline CDR1 and CDR2: MNHNS and SASEGT. V was clipped by 6 bases and J by 5 bases, with 13 bases between them. The CDR3 protein is CASRIGDRETQYF. DNA of the CDR3: TGTGCCAGCAGAATAGGGGATCGGGAGACCCAGTACTTC.

This clone showed up just a few times. The V call is TRBV6-5, the J call TRBJ1-2; 7 bases fit TRBD1. The V gene end was trimmed by 5 bases and the J gene end by 4 bases; junction bases not matched to a gene: 7. The germline CDR1 and CDR2 sequences are MNHEY and SVGAGI. This CDR3 spans 14 amino acids. For the CDR3, the DNA is TGTGCCAGCAGTCCCGCCGGACAGGCCTATGGCTACACCTTC. Its translation: CASSPAGQAYGYTF.

There are a few counts of this clone. The rearrangement joins TRBV7-6 to TRBJ2-7; 7 positions match TRBD1. The germline V gene has CDR1 SGHVS and CDR2 FNYEAQ. This CDR3 has 14 amino acids. V trimming: 1 base; J trimming: 7 bases; junction bases outside the gene matches: 7. The CDR3 loop reads CASSLDEGAGEQYF. Here the CDR3 DNA reads TGTGCCAGCAGCTTAGACGAGGGGGCTGGGGAGCAGTACTTC.

There are a few counts of this clone. The chain uses TRBV28 and TRBJ1-5; 7 nucleotides line up with TRBD1. Germline V gives CDR1 MDHEN, CDR2 SYDVKM. The CDR3 extends over 16 amino acids. V gave up 3 bases and J gave up 1 base; unmatched junction bases: 6. The CDR3 nucleotides are TGTGCCAGCAGTTTGTGGACAGGTGGGAGCAATCAGCCCCAGCATTTT. Protein sequence: CASSLWTGGSNQPQHF.

This clone was detected a few times. At the DNA level, this CDR3 is encoded by other sequences in the same sample as well. The chain uses TRBV7-8 and TRBJ2-7, with D perhaps TRBD1 (6 bases). The CDR3 runs 16 residues. Deletions cut 1 base from V and 2 bases from J, with 15 bases between. Germline CDR1 reads SGHVS; CDR2 reads FQNEAQ. The CDR3 spells CASSLEGRGSTYEQYF. The DNA of the CDR3 is TGTGCCAGCAGCTTAGAGGGCAGGGGCAGCACCTACGAGCAGTACTTC.

This clone has ten or more counts. The chain couples TRBV28 to TRBJ2-7, with 7 bases identical to TRBD2. Germline CDR1 MDHEN, CDR2 SYDVKM. This CDR3 is 15 amino acids long. The junction had 7 bases not matched to a gene; V was cut back by 3 bases and J by 2 bases. CDR3 residues: CASSFNQRDPYEQYF. CDR3 DNA: TGTGCCAGCAGTTTTAACCAGCGGGACCCCTACGAGCAGTACTTC.

A few counts support this clone. The J gene is TRBJ1-5, the V gene TRBV28; D gene unclear. V lost 6 bases and J 1 base, leaving 13 bases between the germline ends. Germline lookup yields CDR1 MDHEN and CDR2 SYDVKM. The CDR3 has 15 residues. CDR3 loop: CASSSALGSNQPQHF. CDR3 nucleotides: TGTGCCAGCAGCTCCGCCCTAGGAAGCAATCAGCCCCAGCATTTT.

This clone was seen a few times. The CDR3 spells CAITREGAGNTIYF. The CDR3 DNA is TGTGCCATCACCCGGGAGGGAGCAGGAAACACCATATATTTT. The chain joins TRBV10-3 to TRBJ1-3; D unresolved. The length of the CDR3 is 14 residues. Trimming pared 7 bases from V and 4 bases from J, leaving 14 bases between. The germline V gene encodes CDR1 ENHRY and CDR2 SYGVKD.

To note about this clone: A read error may produce the germline difference seen at one junction end. This chain links TRBV5-1 with TRBJ1-1; the match to TRBD1 covers 9 bases. This CDR3 contains 17 residues. In germline, CDR1 is SGHRS, CDR2 YFSETQ. CDR3 sequence reads: CVSSTTDRGAPNTEAFF. DNA for the CDR3: TGCGTCAGCAGCACCACCGACAGGGGGGCACCGAACACTGAAGCTTTCTTT.

This clone was seen a handful of times. V and J are TRBV7-6 and TRBJ2-5; tentatively, D is TRBD1 (5 bases). In germline, CDR1 is SGHVS, CDR2 FNYEAQ. The CDR3 runs to 15 residues. Trimming removed 4 bases from V and 1 base from J, with 13 bases in between. CDR3 coding DNA: TGTGCCAGCAGCTCCAGGCAGGGAAGCCAAGAGACCCAGTACTTC. It encodes CASSSRQGSQETQYF.

This clone was detected only a few times. The chain joins TRBV27 to TRBJ2-3; no reliable D call. Germline values: CDR1 MNHEY, CDR2 SMNVEV (reference sequence). There are 13 residues in the CDR3. V lost 2 bases, J lost 2 bases, and 5 bases lay in between. CDR3 protein: CASSLKYTDTQYF. The CDR3 region has the DNA TGTGCCAGCAGTTTAAAATACACAGATACGCAGTATTTT.

This clone was counted a few times. The chain links TRBV15 to TRBJ1-1; perhaps TRBD1 as D (5 bases). The CDR3 has 13 amino acids. V lost 6 bases and J lost 1, with 9 bases in between. The V gene's germline CDR1 is LNHNV and CDR2 YYDKDF (reference sequence). The chain's CDR3 is CATRRRGNTEAFF. CDR3 DNA sequence: TGTGCCACCAGGAGAAGGGGGAACACTGAAGCTTTCTTT. Full variable domain (rest looked up from reference TRBV15 and TRBJ1-1): DAMVIQNPRYQVTQFGKPVTLSCSQTLNHNVMYWYQQKSSQAPKLLFHYYDKDFNNEADTPDNFQSRRPNTSFCFLDIRSPGLGDTAMYLCATRRRGNTEAFFGQGTRLTVV.

This clone was seen more than once but under ten times. The chain links TRBV28 to TRBJ1-1; D not resolved. CDR3 length equals 14 residues. Looked up from germline, CDR1 is MDHEN and CDR2 is SYDVKM. V lost 2 bases, J lost 3 bases, and 10 bases lay in between. The CDR3 reads CASSLSHADTEAFF. The DNA for the CDR3 is TGTGCCAGCAGTTTAAGTCACGCGGACACTGAAGCTTTCTTT.

The chain is built from TRBV18 and TRBJ2-7; a weak D match, TRBD1 (6 bases). Per germline, CDR1 KGHSH and CDR2 LQKENI. Trimming removed 6 bases at V and 1 base at J, with 19 bases between. The length of the CDR3 is 16 residues. CDR3 residues: CASSQTQGHSSYEQYF. The CDR3 DNA reads TGTGCCAGCTCTCAAACCCAGGGACATTCTTCCTACGAGCAGTACTTC. Full variable domain (outside the CDR3, taken from reference TRBV18 and TRBJ2-7): NAGVMQNPRHLVRRRGQEARLRCSPMKGHSHVYWYRQLPEEGLKFMVYLQKENIIDESGMPKERFSAEFPKEGPSILRIQQVVRGDSAAYFCASSQTQGHSSYEQYFGPGTRLTVT.

V is TRBV5-4 and J is TRBJ1-1; 7 bases fit TRBD1. V shed 2 bases, J shed 0 bases, and the junction held 7 bases outside the gene matches. This CDR3 is 16 amino acids long. CDR1 SGHNT and CDR2 YYREEE come from the germline V gene (reference sequence). CDR3 nucleotides: TGTGCCAGCAGCTTTTCCTCGGGACAGATGAACACTGAAGCTTTCTTT. Its translation is CASSFSSGQMNTEAFF.

The V and J genes are TRBV5-6 and TRBJ2-7, with TRBD2 matching over 11 bases. The CDR3 runs 18 residues. The junction had 17 bases not matched to a gene; V was cut back by 4 bases and J by 5 bases. Per the germline V gene, CDR1 is SGHDT and CDR2 is YYEEEE. The CDR3 coding sequence is TGTGCCAGCAGCCACGGACTAGCGGGTCCCTTATTATTCGACGAGCAGTACTTC. This encodes CASSHGLAGPLLFDEQYF.

The V and J genes are TRBV6-5 and TRBJ2-7, with 9 bases aligning to TRBD2. Germline loops: CDR1 MNHEY, CDR2 SVGAGI. V was clipped by 5 bases and J by 2 bases; unmatched bases: 4. This CDR3 is built from 14 residues. CDR3 residues: CASSQTSGPYEQYF. In DNA, the CDR3 is TGTGCCAGCAGTCAGACTAGCGGTCCCTACGAGCAGTACTTC.